This entry concerns a single TCR beta chain. The antigen remains unidentified. These data belong to a study of T cell responses to AZD1222 COVID-19 vaccine. Study at large: Pooled samples include second doses given at about 4 or 12 weeks.

Assay used: immunoSEQ multiplex PCR; TCRdb lists only in-frame clones, some missing. The sample carries 200,000 or so clones, 94% recorded once. Findings and limits, study-wide: White British donors predominated, females outnumbered males, and clonal diversity was possibly underestimated. Repertoires were obtained solely post-peak T cell response.

The CDR3 is made up of 15 amino acids. Looked up from germline, CDR1 is SGDLS and CDR2 is YYNGEE. Deletions cut 4 bases from V and 2 bases from J, with 15 bases between. The gene calls are TRBV9 and TRBJ1-1, with D perhaps matching TRBD1 (6 bases). This TCR was recovered from an adult in good health. Sequenced here: peripheral blood, sampled on day 0 of AZD1222 vaccination. CDR3 bases: TGTGCCAGCAGCCCCGGAGGGGGATACAACACTGAAGCTTTCTTT. Translation: CASSPGGGYNTEAFF.